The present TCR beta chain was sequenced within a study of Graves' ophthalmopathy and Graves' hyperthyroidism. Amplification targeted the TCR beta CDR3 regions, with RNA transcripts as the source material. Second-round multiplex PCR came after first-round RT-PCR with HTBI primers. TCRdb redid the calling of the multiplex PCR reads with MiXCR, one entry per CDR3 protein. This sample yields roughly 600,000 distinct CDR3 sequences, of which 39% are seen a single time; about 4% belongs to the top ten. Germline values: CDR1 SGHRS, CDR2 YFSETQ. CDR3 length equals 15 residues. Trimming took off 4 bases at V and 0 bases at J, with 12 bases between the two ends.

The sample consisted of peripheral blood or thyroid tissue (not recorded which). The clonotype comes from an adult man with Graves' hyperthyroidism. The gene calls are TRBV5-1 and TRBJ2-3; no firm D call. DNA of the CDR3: TGCGCCAGCAGCCTCGGAACGTTTAGCACAGATACGCAGTATTTT. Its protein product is CASSLGTFSTDTQYF.